This TCR beta chain was recorded in a study of T cell responses to AZD1222 COVID-19 vaccine. Germline V gene lookup returns CDR1 SGHVS and CDR2 FNYEAQ. The ends were cut back, 5 bases at V and 0 bases at J, with 14 bases in the middle. This CDR3 is built from 17 residues. Data came from immunoSEQ multiplex PCR; TCRdb stores just in-frame clones and leaves some out. This sample carries 150,000 to 200,000 clones, around nine tenths of them seen once, and the ten largest clones take 1.9%. Study results and limitations: Targets within unmutated variant regions were reportedly found for nearly half of spike-specific TCRs.

This clone has just one count. Its antigen is still unknown. The genes are TRBV7-6 and TRBJ1-6; D unclear. This clonotype originated in an adult who received the AZD1222 COVID-19 vaccine. This specimen consisted of peripheral blood, obtained 28 days after the second AZD1222 dose. The CDR3, as DNA: TGTGCCAGCAGCCCAAGATCCCAGAGCTCCTATAATTCACCCCTCCACTTT. Translating it yields CASSPRSQSSYNSPLHF.